This entry is about one T cell receptor (beta chain). This CDR3 region has 13 residues. The germline gives CDR1 KGHSH, CDR2 LQKENI. With 4 bases removed from V and 6 bases from J, the gap between germline ends came to 10 bases. Some clones are missing from TCRdb's copy, which holds only in-frame ones; the method was immunoSEQ multiplex PCR. The top ten clones hold approximately 7% of a sample with roughly 180,000 clones, about four fifths of them seen once. The data were obtained in a study of cytomegalovirus exposure and HLA in healthy donors. The origin of this receptor is a man between 18 and 35 years old in good health and CMV-seropositive. V usage is TRBV18 and J usage is TRBJ2-1; the D gene is possibly TRBD2 (5 bases). The sequenced sample was PBMCs. In DNA, the CDR3 is TGTGCCAGCTCACAACAGAGCGGCAATGAGCAGTTCTTC. Amino acids: CASSQQSGNEQFF.